The 27 T cell receptor beta chains below all came from one sample that was sequenced in a study of spatial heterogeneity in lung cancer. TCRdb reprocessed the 5' RACE reads via MiXCR and lists one record per CDR3 protein. The sample records around 20,000 distinct CDR3 sequences, approximately 3% being singletons. Study findings and constraints: Counts of expanded alpha and beta TCRs within tumors tracked the tumor nonsynonymous mutation count.

The time point is: sample taken at primary tumor resection. Their target antigens are unknown. The sequenced sample was lung tumor tissue, obtained at surgery. These TCRs come from a male donor with early-stage non-small cell lung cancer.

The sample holds many counts of this clonotype. The chain employs TRBV10-3 and TRBJ1-1; D gene uncertain. In germline, CDR1 is ENHRY, CDR2 SYGVKD. Trimming shortened V by 6 bases and J by 1 base, and 6 bases separated the two germline ends. This CDR3 spans 12 amino acids. CDR3 nucleotides: TGTGCCATCAGACAGACGAACACTGAAGCTTTCTTT. Its protein is CAIRQTNTEAFF.

There are many counts of this clonotype. The chain employs TRBV12-3 or TRBV12-4 and TRBJ2-7, with 7 nucleotides matching TRBD1. Trimming removed 6 bases from V and 4 bases from J; junction bases left unmatched: 6. The CDR3 extends over 13 amino acids. As DNA, the CDR3 is TGTGCCAGCAGCGGACAGGTATTATACGAGCAGTACTTC. It encodes CASSGQVLYEQYF.

This clonotype was counted ten times or more. The chain links TRBV5-1 to TRBJ2-2; D not resolved. The CDR3 is 12 amino acids. Germline assignment: CDR1 SGHRS and CDR2 YFSETQ. The V end lost 0 bases, the J end lost 9 bases, and 6 bases lay between the germline ends. The chain's CDR3 is CASSLDGRELFF. The CDR3 nucleotides are TGCGCCAGCAGCTTGGATGGCAGGGAGCTGTTTTTT. Looking up the rest from reference TRBV5-1 and TRBJ2-2 gives the full variable domain: KAGVTQTPRYLIKTRGQQVTLSCSPISGHRSVSWYQQTPGQGLQFLFEYFSETQRNKGNFPGRFSGRQFSNSRSEMNVSTLELGDSALYLCASSLDGRELFFGEGSRLTVL.

This clonotype was picked up many times. The CDR3 loop reads CASSLEGRTPLHF. The CDR3 bases are TGTGCCAGCAGCTTAGAAGGAAGGACACCCCTCCACTTT. The chain combines TRBV11-1 with TRBJ1-6; no reliable D call. Trimming removed 1 base at V and 11 bases at J, with 9 bases between. Germline CDR1 reads SGHAT; CDR2 reads FQDESV (reference sequence). This CDR3 is built from 13 residues.

In its sample, this clonotype ranks as medium-sized. The chain recombines TRBV10-2 with TRBJ2-1, with a possible D match to TRBD2 (5 bases). V lost 4 bases to trimming and J lost 0 bases, with 10 bases between them. CDR3 size: 15 residues. Germline-derived CDR1 and CDR2 are WSHSY and SAAADI. CDR3 in amino acids: CASSGSGSSYNEQFF. The CDR3 bases are TGCGCCAGCAGTGGGAGCGGCAGCTCCTACAATGAGCAGTTCTTC.

This clonotype was found many times. This chain connects TRBV5-1 to TRBJ1-1, with D maybe TRBD1 (6 bases). Germline loops: CDR1 SGHRS, CDR2 YFSETQ. V lost 0 bases, J lost 5 bases, and 14 bases lay in between. The CDR3 loop spans 15 amino acids. The CDR3 here is CASSLERGKGTEAFF. Written as DNA, the CDR3 is TGCGCCAGCAGCTTGGAAAGGGGGAAGGGTACTGAAGCTTTCTTT.

In its sample, this clonotype was seen many times. V usage is TRBV11-2 and J usage is TRBJ2-5; 10 bases line up with TRBD2. With V trimmed by 0 bases and J by 5 bases, 3 bases remained unmatched. This CDR3 contains 15 residues. Germline CDR1 and CDR2: SGHAT and FQNNGV. The CDR3 protein is CASSLETSGRETQYF. The CDR3 bases are TGTGCCAGCAGCTTAGAGACTAGCGGGCGCGAGACCCAGTACTTC. Using reference TRBV11-2 and TRBJ2-5 for the parts outside the CDR3, the full variable domain is EAGVAQSPRYKIIEKRQSVAFWCNPISGHATLYWYQQILGQGPKLLIQFQNNGVVDDSQLPKDRFSAERLKGVDSTLKIQPAKLEDSAVYLCASSLETSGRETQYFGPGTRLLVL.

This clonotype was observed many times. This chain uses TRBV5-1 with TRBJ1-2; D is perhaps TRBD1 (5 bases). Trimming took off 4 bases at V and 4 bases at J, with 17 bases between the two ends. This CDR3 comprises 15 residues. Germline V gives CDR1 SGHRS, CDR2 YFSETQ. Here the CDR3 reads CASSQTSGGTYGYTF. CDR3 sequence (DNA): TGCGCCAGCAGCCAAACGAGTGGGGGGACCTATGGCTACACCTTC.

This clonotype has ten or more counts. The chain joins TRBV6-2 or TRBV6-3 to TRBJ2-1; tentative D call: TRBD1 (5 bases). CDR3 size: 14 residues. The V and J ends lost 0 bases and 4 bases respectively, with 7 bases between them. Per germline, CDR1 MNHEY and CDR2 SVGEGT. The CDR3 loop reads CASSYSGLYNEQFF. DNA for the CDR3: TGTGCCAGCAGTTACTCGGGGCTTTACAATGAGCAGTTCTTC.

This clonotype was seen many times. The V and J genes are TRBV20-1 and TRBJ2-2; 8 nucleotides agree with TRBD1. Germline V gene data show CDR1 as DFQATT and CDR2 as SNEGSKA (reference sequence). V was pared by 6 bases and J by 5 bases, with 5 bases of the junction left unmatched. The CDR3 covers 13 residues. In nucleotides, the CDR3 is TGCAGTGCACGGACAGGGTTGACCGGGGAGCTGTTTTTT. Its protein is CSARTGLTGELFF.

This clonotype was found many times. The chain links TRBV7-9 to TRBJ2-1; possibly TRBD1 for D (5 bases). Germline assignment: CDR1 SEHNR and CDR2 FQNEAQ (reference sequence). Trimming took 4 bases from V and 2 from J, leaving 12 bases between them. The CDR3 length is 15 residues. This CDR3 reads CASSSEIGAYNEQFF. The CDR3 coding sequence is TGTGCCAGCAGCTCCGAAATAGGGGCCTACAATGAGCAGTTCTTC.

In this sample, this clonotype turned up many times. The chain is built from TRBV9 and TRBJ1-5, with TRBD1 matching 7 bases. The trim removed 0 bases at V and 1 base at J, leaving 1 base unmatched. The germline V gene encodes CDR1 SGDLS and CDR2 YYNGEE. This CDR3 spans 15 amino acids. CDR3 in DNA: TGTGCCAGCAGCGTAGGACAGGGCAGCAATCAGCCCCAGCATTTT. Its protein is CASSVGQGSNQPQHF.

Many counts were recorded for this clonotype. V is TRBV9 and J is TRBJ2-1; D unresolved. Germline loops: CDR1 SGDLS, CDR2 YYNGEE. The V end was cut by 4 bases, the J end by 6 bases, with 20 bases between. This CDR3 has 16 amino acids. CDR3 protein: CASSFAAAYSVNEQFF. Here the CDR3 DNA reads TGTGCCAGCAGCTTTGCTGCAGCCTATTCCGTCAATGAGCAGTTCTTC.

This clonotype was seen a handful of times. This chain connects TRBV5-1 to TRBJ1-1, with D unresolved. Germline CDR1 reads SGHRS; CDR2 reads YFSETQ. V shed 4 bases and J shed 2 bases, with 15 bases lying between them. This CDR3 is 15 amino acids long. The CDR3 is CASSQDLVGNTEAFF. The CDR3 DNA reads TGCGCCAGCAGCCAGGACCTGGTTGGAAACACTGAAGCTTTCTTT.

This clonotype was observed many times. The chain joins TRBV2 to TRBJ2-6; possibly TRBD1 for D (5 bases). V lost 3 bases, J lost 2 bases, and 11 bases lay in between. This CDR3 region has 16 residues. The V gene's germline CDR1 is SNHLY and CDR2 FYNNEI. The CDR3 sequence: CASSEQGETGANVLTF. The CDR3, as DNA: TGTGCCAGCAGTGAGCAGGGCGAAACTGGGGCCAACGTCCTGACTTTC. The complete variable domain, with remaining parts taken from reference TRBV2 and TRBJ2-6, reads EPEVTQTPSHQVTQMGQEVILRCVPISNHLYFYWYRQILGQKVEFLVSFYNNEISEKSEIFDDQFSVERPDGSNFTLKIRSTKLEDSAMYFCASSEQGETGANVLTFGAGSRLTVL.

Ten or more counts support this clonotype. The chain couples TRBV2 to TRBJ2-2, with 12 nucleotides matching TRBD2. This CDR3 has 19 amino acids. The V gene end was trimmed by 0 bases and the J gene end by 4 bases; junction bases not matched to a gene: 9. CDR1 is SNHLY and CDR2 is FYNNEI in the germline V gene. CDR3 region: CASSEAGLAGGPGTGELFF. In nucleotides, the CDR3 is TGTGCCAGCAGTGAAGCCGGCCTAGCGGGAGGGCCGGGCACCGGGGAGCTGTTTTTT. The full variable domain, its missing parts supplied by reference TRBV2 and TRBJ2-2, is EPEVTQTPSHQVTQMGQEVILRCVPISNHLYFYWYRQILGQKVEFLVSFYNNEISEKSEIFDDQFSVERPDGSNFTLKIRSTKLEDSAMYFCASSEAGLAGGPGTGELFFGEGSRLTVL.

This clonotype was seen ten or more times. The chain employs TRBV9 and TRBJ2-3; 11 positions match TRBD2. Germline V gene sequence: CDR1 SGDLS, CDR2 YYNGEE. The V and J ends lost 3 bases and 2 bases, in that order; junction bases with no gene match: 5. CDR3 length: 16 residues. The CDR3 sequence: CASSGIAGGPTDTQYF. CDR3 bases: TGTGCCAGCAGCGGTATAGCGGGAGGGCCCACAGATACGCAGTATTTT.

This clonotype came up many times. The genes are TRBV7-8 and TRBJ2-3; the match to TRBD2 covers 10 bases. Germline V CDR1 and CDR2: SGHVS, FQNEAQ. V shed 8 bases and J 2 bases; nucleotides not matched to a gene: 13. The CDR3 runs to 17 residues. The DNA for the CDR3 is TGTGCCAGCCTTCTAGCGGGGGCTCAGAGTATCACAGATACGCAGTATTTT. It codes for CASLLAGAQSITDTQYF. Combining the CDR3 with reference TRBV7-8 and TRBJ2-3 gives the whole variable domain GAGVSQSPRYKVAKRGQDVALRCDPISGHVSLFWYQQALGQGPEFLTYFQNEAQLDKSGLPSDRFFAERPEGSVSTLKIQRTQQEDSAVYLCASLLAGAQSITDTQYFGPGTRLTVL.

This clonotype came up many times. The rearrangement links TRBV7-2 to TRBJ2-1; TRBD2 matches 15 bases. The V segment lost 4 bases and the J segment 10 bases; nucleotides outside the gene matches: 5. CDR1 and CDR2 (germline): SGHTA, FQGNSA. This CDR3 has 15 residues. This CDR3 is CASSSGLAGGWEQFF. In nucleotides, the CDR3 is TGTGCCAGCAGCTCTGGACTAGCGGGAGGGTGGGAGCAGTTCTTC.

By its share, this clonotype is medium-sized. V and J are TRBV7-2 and TRBJ1-4; 9 bases are shared with TRBD1. V gave up 5 bases and J gave up 4 bases; unmatched junction bases: 2. CDR3 size: 14 residues. CDR1 SGHTA and CDR2 FQGNSA come from the germline V gene. The CDR3 sequence is CASSQDRGNEKLFF. Written as DNA, the CDR3 is TGTGCCAGCAGCCAGGACAGGGGTAATGAAAAACTGTTTTTT. Complete variable domain (other parts from reference TRBV7-2 and TRBJ1-4): GAGVSQSPSNKVTEKGKDVELRCDPISGHTALYWYRQSLGQGLEFLIYFQGNSAPDKSGLPSDRFSAERTGGSVSTLTIQRTQQEDSAVYLCASSQDRGNEKLFFGSGTQLSVL.

This clonotype was counted many times. The rearrangement joins TRBV5-1 to TRBJ1-1; D gene ambiguous. Trimming left V 9 bases short and J 2 bases short, with 17 bases between. Germline lookup yields CDR1 SGHRS and CDR2 YFSETQ. The CDR3 length is 14 residues. The CDR3 loop reads CATRRGFGNTEAFF. The CDR3 coding sequence is TGCGCCACAAGGCGAGGGTTTGGAAACACTGAAGCTTTCTTT.

In its sample, this clonotype was seen many times. The V call is TRBV20-1, the J call TRBJ2-1; 9 bases are a match to TRBD2. The germline V gene has CDR1 DFQATT and CDR2 SNEGSKA (reference sequence). Trimming took 0 bases from V and 9 from J; bases not matched to a gene: 12. This CDR3 region has 16 residues. The CDR3 sequence is CSARDPYGGRAGEQFF. The CDR3 nucleotides are TGCAGTGCTAGAGATCCATATGGCGGGAGGGCTGGTGAGCAGTTCTTC.

This clonotype was recorded at least ten times. The chain is built from TRBV2 and TRBJ2-1; 8 bases agree with TRBD2. Germline lookup yields CDR1 SNHLY and CDR2 FYNNEI. CDR3 length: 15 amino acids. V dropped 10 bases and J dropped 5; count of bases not matched to a gene: 13. DNA for the CDR3: TGTGCCATCCCCCGGACGGGACTAGGGGACAATGAGCAGTTCTTC. Translating it yields CAIPRTGLGDNEQFF.

In its sample, this clonotype was seen a few times. The gene calls are TRBV3-1 and TRBJ2-3, with TRBD1 as a possible D gene (5 bases). This CDR3 has 14 amino acids. V lost 6 bases and J lost 4, with 14 bases in between. Germline CDR1 reads LGHDT; CDR2 reads YNNKEL (reference sequence). CDR3 region: CASRTEPTSDTQYF. CDR3 sequence (DNA): TGTGCCAGCAGGACAGAACCGACCTCAGATACGCAGTATTTT.

The table lists this clonotype with many counts. The chain couples TRBV7-2 to TRBJ1-4, with unresolved D. With 4 bases removed from V and 0 bases from J, the gap between germline ends came to 6 bases. This CDR3 is 14 amino acids long. Germline lookup yields CDR1 SGHTA and CDR2 FQGNSA. The CDR3 DNA reads TGTGCCAGCAGCTCCAGAGCAACTAATGAAAAACTGTTTTTT. It specifies CASSSRATNEKLFF.

This clonotype was seen many times. J is TRBJ2-7 and V is TRBV3-1, with D possibly being TRBD2 (5 bases). Trimming stripped 0 bases from V and 1 base from J, with 13 bases between. Germline-derived CDR1 and CDR2 are LGHDT and YNNKEL (reference sequence). This CDR3 contains 16 residues. CDR3 region: CASSQDGIELSYEQYF. For the CDR3, the DNA is TGTGCCAGCAGCCAAGACGGGATAGAGCTGTCCTACGAGCAGTACTTC.

The genes are TRBV7-2 and TRBJ2-1, with a weak D call TRBD2 (5 bases). The germline CDR1 and CDR2 sequences are SGHTA and FQGNSA. The V end lost 5 bases, the J end lost 10 bases, and 18 bases lay between the germline ends. This CDR3 has 14 residues. CDR3 sequence (DNA): TGTGCCAGCAGCCTAGTGGATAGCGCCCGGGAGCAGTTCTTC. Translation: CASSLVDSAREQFF.